Listed here is a single T cell receptor (beta chain). What it recognizes is unknown. The record originates from a study of T cells in Graves' hyperthyroidism and ophthalmopathy. Study-wide background: Peripheral blood samples were taken at initial diagnosis, prior to any treatment.

Germline CDR1 is SEHNR and CDR2 is FQNEAQ (reference sequence). V lost 7 bases and J 3 bases, leaving 17 bases between the germline ends. CDR3 length: 15 residues. What was amplified from RNA transcripts were TCR beta CDR3 regions. The primer set for the first-round RT-PCR of the TCR CDR3 was HTBI. TCRdb itself ran the multiplex PCR reads through MiXCR, one entry per CDR3 protein. The table shows 300,000 to 450,000 distinct CDR3 sequences, with around 20% occurring only once. Points from the study as a whole: Researchers found most expanded thyroid clonotypes above 0.001 in blood as well.

The specimen sequenced was blood. The chain carries TRBV7-9 and TRBJ2-3, with D possibly matching TRBD2 (6 bases). The sequence was collected from a man between 18 and 29 years old with Graves' ophthalmopathy. In DNA, the CDR3 is TGTGCCAGCACCTCAGGGCCCGGAGGGACAGATACGCAGTATTTT. Protein: CASTSGPGGTDTQYF.